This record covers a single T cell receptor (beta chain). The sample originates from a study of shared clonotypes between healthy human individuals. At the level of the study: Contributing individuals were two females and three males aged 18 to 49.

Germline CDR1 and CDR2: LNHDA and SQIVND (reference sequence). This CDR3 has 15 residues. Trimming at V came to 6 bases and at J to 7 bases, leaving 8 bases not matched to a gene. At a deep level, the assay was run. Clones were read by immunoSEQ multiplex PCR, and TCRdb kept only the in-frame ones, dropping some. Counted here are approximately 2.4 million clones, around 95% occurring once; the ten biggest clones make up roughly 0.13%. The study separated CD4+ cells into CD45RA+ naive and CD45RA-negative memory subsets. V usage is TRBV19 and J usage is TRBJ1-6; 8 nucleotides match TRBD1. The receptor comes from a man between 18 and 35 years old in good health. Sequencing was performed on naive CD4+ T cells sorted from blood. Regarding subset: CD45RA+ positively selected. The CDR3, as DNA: TGTGCCAGTAGCCGCGGACAGGGTATGAATTCACCCCTCCACTTT. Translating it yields CASSRGQGMNSPLHF.